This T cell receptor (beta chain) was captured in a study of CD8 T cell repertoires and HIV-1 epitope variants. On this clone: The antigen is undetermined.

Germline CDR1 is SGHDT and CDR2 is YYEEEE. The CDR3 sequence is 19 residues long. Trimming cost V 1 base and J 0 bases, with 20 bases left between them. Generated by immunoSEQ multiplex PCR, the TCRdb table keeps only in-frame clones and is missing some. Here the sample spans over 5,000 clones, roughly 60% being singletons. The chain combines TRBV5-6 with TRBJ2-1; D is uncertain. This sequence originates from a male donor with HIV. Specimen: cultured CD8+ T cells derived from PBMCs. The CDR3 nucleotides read TGTGCCAGCAGCTTGTCGGCGCCCAAGATCACTCCCTCCTACAATGAGCAGTTCTTC. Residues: CASSLSAPKITPSYNEQFF.